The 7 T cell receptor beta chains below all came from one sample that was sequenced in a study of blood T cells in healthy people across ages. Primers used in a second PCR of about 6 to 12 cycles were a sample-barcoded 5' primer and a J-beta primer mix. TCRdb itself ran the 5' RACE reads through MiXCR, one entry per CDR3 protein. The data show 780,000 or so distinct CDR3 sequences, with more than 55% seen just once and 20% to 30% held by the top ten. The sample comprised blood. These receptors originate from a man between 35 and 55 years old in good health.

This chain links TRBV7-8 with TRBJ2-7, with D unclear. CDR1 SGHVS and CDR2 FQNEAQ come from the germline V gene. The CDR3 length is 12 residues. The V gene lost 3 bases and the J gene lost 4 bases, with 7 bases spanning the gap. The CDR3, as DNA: TGTGCCAGCAGCTTCGAGGAGTACGAGCAGTACTTC. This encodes CASSFEEYEQYF. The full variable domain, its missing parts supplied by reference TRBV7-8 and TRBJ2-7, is GAGVSQSPRYKVAKRGQDVALRCDPISGHVSLFWYQQALGQGPEFLTYFQNEAQLDKSGLPSDRFFAERPEGSVSTLKIQRTQQEDSAVYLCASSFEEYEQYFGPGTRLTVT.

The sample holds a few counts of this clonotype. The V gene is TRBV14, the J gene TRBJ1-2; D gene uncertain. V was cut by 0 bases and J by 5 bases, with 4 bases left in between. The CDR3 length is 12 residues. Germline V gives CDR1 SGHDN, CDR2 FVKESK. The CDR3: CASSQELYGYTF. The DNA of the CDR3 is TGTGCCAGCAGCCAAGAGCTATATGGCTACACCTTC.

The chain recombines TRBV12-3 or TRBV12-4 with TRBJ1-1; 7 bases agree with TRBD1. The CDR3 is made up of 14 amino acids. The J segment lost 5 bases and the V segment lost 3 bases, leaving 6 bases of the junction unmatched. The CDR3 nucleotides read TGTGCCAGCAGTTTCCAGACAGGGAGGACTGAAGCTTTCTTT. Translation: CASSFQTGRTEAFF.

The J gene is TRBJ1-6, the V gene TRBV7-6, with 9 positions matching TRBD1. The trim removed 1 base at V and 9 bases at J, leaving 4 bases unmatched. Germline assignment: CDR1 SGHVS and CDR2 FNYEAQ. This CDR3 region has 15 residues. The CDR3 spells CASSLGGTGISPLHF. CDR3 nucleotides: TGTGCCAGCAGCTTAGGAGGGACAGGGATTTCACCCCTCCACTTT.

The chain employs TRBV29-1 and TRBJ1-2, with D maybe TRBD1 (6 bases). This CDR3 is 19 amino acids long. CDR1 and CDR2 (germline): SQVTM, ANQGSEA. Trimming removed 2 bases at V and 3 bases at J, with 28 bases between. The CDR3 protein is CSVETQNSQGRGFHYGYTF. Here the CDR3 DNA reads TGCAGCGTTGAAACCCAAAATTCCCAGGGGCGCGGATTTCACTATGGCTACACCTTC.

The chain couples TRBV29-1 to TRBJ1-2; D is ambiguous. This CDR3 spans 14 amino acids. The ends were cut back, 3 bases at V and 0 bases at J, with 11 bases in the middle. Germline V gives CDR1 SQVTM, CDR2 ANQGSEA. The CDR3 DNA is TGCAGCGTTGATAGGGCAGGATCTAACTATGGCTACACCTTC. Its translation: CSVDRAGSNYGYTF. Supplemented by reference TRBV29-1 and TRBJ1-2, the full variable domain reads SAVISQKPSRDICQRGTSLTIQCQVDSQVTMMFWYRQQPGQSLTLIATANQGSEATYESGFVIDKFPISRPNLTFSTLTVSNMSPEDSSIYLCSVDRAGSNYGYTFGSGTRLTVV.

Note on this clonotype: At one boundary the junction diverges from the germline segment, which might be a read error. CDR3 bases: TGTGCCAGCAGCTTACTTTCCAATGAGCGGTTCTTC. This gives the protein CASSLLSNERFF. The chain recombines TRBV7-2 with TRBJ2-1; D is ambiguous. The germline V gene has CDR1 SGHTA and CDR2 FQGNSA. The CDR3 spans 12 residues.